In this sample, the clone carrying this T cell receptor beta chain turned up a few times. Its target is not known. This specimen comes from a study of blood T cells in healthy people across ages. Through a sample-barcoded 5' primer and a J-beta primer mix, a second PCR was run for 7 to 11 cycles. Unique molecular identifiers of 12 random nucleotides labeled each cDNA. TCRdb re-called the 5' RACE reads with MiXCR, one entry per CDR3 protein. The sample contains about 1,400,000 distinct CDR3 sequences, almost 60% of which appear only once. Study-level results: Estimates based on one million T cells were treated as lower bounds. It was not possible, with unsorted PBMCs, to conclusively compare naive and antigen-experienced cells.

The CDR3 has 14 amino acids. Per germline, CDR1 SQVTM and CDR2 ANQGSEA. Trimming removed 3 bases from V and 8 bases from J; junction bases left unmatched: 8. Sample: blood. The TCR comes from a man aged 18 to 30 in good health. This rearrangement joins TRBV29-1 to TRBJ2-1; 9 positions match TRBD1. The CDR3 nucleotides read TGCAGCGTTGACAGGGACAGGGTAACCGATGAGCAGTTCTTC. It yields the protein CSVDRDRVTDEQFF.